Detailed here is one TCR beta chain. What it recognizes is unknown. Sequencing used immunoSEQ multiplex PCR; TCRdb keeps in-frame clones, though not all of them. Seen here are some 96,000 clones, just under 90% observed once, and the top ten hold approximately 16%. This record belongs to a study of T cell responses to AZD1222 COVID-19 vaccine. Turning to the study itself: It was second doses at about 4 or about 12 weeks that were pooled. Study observations and caveats: Donors were chiefly white British, with a greater number of females, and clonal diversity was perhaps underestimated.

V was shortened by 1 base and J by 0 bases, with 7 bases between the two germline ends. This CDR3 region has 15 residues. The germline V gene has CDR1 SGHRS and CDR2 YFSETQ. The material sequenced was peripheral blood, taken on day 0 of AZD1222 vaccination. This chain uses TRBV5-1 with TRBJ1-4; D gene ambiguous. This TCR came from an adult in good health. The DNA for the CDR3 is TGCGCCAGCAGCTTGCGCCAGGCAACTAATGAAAAACTGTTTTTT. Protein: CASSLRQATNEKLFF.